This T cell receptor (beta chain) was identified in a study of OX40 agonist ivuxolimab in advanced cancers. Study in general: The study enrolled dose-escalation patients with hepatocellular carcinoma, melanoma, renal cell or head and neck cancer. Partial responses were observed in three patients, of whom one had hepatocellular carcinoma and two had cutaneous melanoma.

V was pared by 5 bases and J by 4 bases, with 6 bases of the junction left unmatched. The CDR3 extends over 15 amino acids. Per germline, CDR1 MDHEN and CDR2 SYDVKM. Produced via immunoSEQ multiplex PCR; TCRdb's table is partial and in-frame only. The table records more than 55,000 clones, roughly 80% of them present only once. V and J are TRBV28 and TRBJ1-3; 9 bases agree with TRBD1. The sequencing used CD4+ or CD8+ T cells sorted from blood, collected in a trial of the OX40 agonist ivuxolimab. The sequence was collected from an adult with an advanced solid tumor such as melanoma, head and neck, liver or kidney cancer. CDR3 residues: CASSPGTGSGNTIYF. As DNA, the CDR3 is TGTGCCAGCAGTCCGGGGACAGGGTCAGGAAACACCATATATTTT.